This is a list of T cell receptor beta chains from one sample in a study of blood T cell repertoires in COVID-19. Sequenced by immunoSEQ multiplex PCR; TCRdb stores in-frame clones only, minus some. The sample has around 100,000 clones, less than 95% seen once; the top ten hold just over 5%. The material sequenced was peripheral blood. All receptors come from a man in his fifties with acute or convalescent COVID-19. Each CDR3 is given without its conserved first and last residue. Fields, in order: CDR3 length, V gene, CDR3 protein.

CDR3 length: 12; V gene: TRBV3-1/TRBV3-2; CDR3 protein: ASSQGTGNAEAF
CDR3 length: 13; V gene: TRBV6-2/TRBV6-3; CDR3 protein: ASSYGSGGLHEQF
CDR3 length: 11; V gene: TRBV6-5; CDR3 protein: ASTQFGTGELF
CDR3 length: 17; V gene: TRBV4-1; CDR3 protein: ASSQVPGLERRPYNEQF
CDR3 length: 11; V gene: TRBV19; CDR3 protein: ASINSGRVAAF
CDR3 length: 14; V gene: TRBV6-5; CDR3 protein: ASSYRGLAGQETQY
CDR3 length: 16; V gene: TRBV20-1; CDR3 protein: SASGIRDRGFWDYGYT
CDR3 length: 14; V gene: TRBV6-5; CDR3 protein: ASSYSRTDSGNTIY
CDR3 length: 13; V gene: TRBV6-2/TRBV6-3; CDR3 protein: ASSYGREDTDTQY
CDR3 length: 10; V gene: TRBV19; CDR3 protein: ASSYRGNEQF
CDR3 length: 14; V gene: TRBV12-5; CDR3 protein: ASGLGSLGSYNEQF
CDR3 length: 14; V gene: TRBV7-2; CDR3 protein: ASSYPDKALKNIQY
CDR3 length: 11; V gene: TRBV6-6; CDR3 protein: ASSYRGREKLF
CDR3 length: 12; V gene: TRBV9; CDR3 protein: ASSVRTLQNEQF
CDR3 length: 14; V gene: TRBV27; CDR3 protein: ASSRGGERVNTEAF
CDR3 length: 15; V gene: TRBV5-4; CDR3 protein: ASSANRGPNLNTEAF
CDR3 length: 8; V gene: TRBV9; CDR3 protein: ASGGLGYT
CDR3 length: 10; V gene: TRBV18; CDR3 protein: ASSPGEGEQY
CDR3 length: 11; V gene: TRBV2; CDR3 protein: ASRLTTVAEAF
CDR3 length: 12; V gene: TRBV6-5; CDR3 protein: ASSYSSGGEVKY
CDR3 length: 11; V gene: TRBV9; CDR3 protein: ASSAEPEAEAF
CDR3 length: 11; V gene: TRBV6-5; CDR3 protein: ASRGSGANVLT
CDR3 length: 12; V gene: TRBV5-6; CDR3 protein: ASRLLDTQETQY
CDR3 length: 12; V gene: TRBV27; CDR3 protein: ASSVRGAREKLF
CDR3 length: 12; V gene: TRBV3-1/TRBV3-2; CDR3 protein: ASSLRGQSNTIY
CDR3 length: 14; V gene: TRBV2; CDR3 protein: ASRATGGAMNTEAF
CDR3 length: 15; V gene: TRBV27; CDR3 protein: ASSPSLGRRGTGELF
CDR3 length: 13; V gene: TRBV5-4; CDR3 protein: ASSWGQASYNEQF
CDR3 length: 14; V gene: TRBV6-6; CDR3 protein: ASSYGQGARQRGAF
CDR3 length: 11; V gene: TRBV3-1/TRBV3-2; CDR3 protein: ASSPRGPGELF
CDR3 length: 13; V gene: TRBV29-1; CDR3 protein: SVTVGGFRTDTQY
CDR3 length: 13; V gene: TRBV6-5; CDR3 protein: ASSYSQGEWAEQY
CDR3 length: 12; V gene: TRBV5-1; CDR3 protein: ASSKGTGGTEAF
CDR3 length: 14; V gene: TRBV5-5; CDR3 protein: ASSFGDRGDSYEQY
CDR3 length: 10; V gene: TRBV12-3/TRBV12-4; CDR3 protein: ASSSDSYEQY
CDR3 length: 15; V gene: TRBV7-9; CDR3 protein: ASSLGQGDLSDYGYT
CDR3 length: 7; V gene: TRBV20-1; CDR3 protein: SASYSSI
CDR3 length: 13; V gene: TRBV9; CDR3 protein: ASSEGTGYSYEQY
CDR3 length: 13; V gene: TRBV27; CDR3 protein: ASSSRGGAGNTIY
CDR3 length: 13; V gene: TRBV5-1; CDR3 protein: ASSLEASGTDEQF
CDR3 length: 12; V gene: TRBV6-5; CDR3 protein: ASSQGQKNTEAF
CDR3 length: 12; V gene: TRBV24-1; CDR3 protein: ATSGTGELNEQY
CDR3 length: 12; V gene: TRBV5-1; CDR3 protein: ASALGKPTDTQY